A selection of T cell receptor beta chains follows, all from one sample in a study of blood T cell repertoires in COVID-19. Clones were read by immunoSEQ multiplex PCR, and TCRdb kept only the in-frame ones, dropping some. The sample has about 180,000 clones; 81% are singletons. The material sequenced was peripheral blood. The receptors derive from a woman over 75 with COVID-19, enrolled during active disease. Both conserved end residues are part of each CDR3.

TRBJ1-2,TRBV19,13,CASRPQVNYGYTF
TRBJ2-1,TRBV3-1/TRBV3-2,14,CASSQDSRVVEQFF
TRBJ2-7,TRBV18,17,CASSVGTGGLGSYEQYF
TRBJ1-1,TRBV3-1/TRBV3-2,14,CASSSRDRVYEAFF
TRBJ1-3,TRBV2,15,CASRRDRGTGNTIYF
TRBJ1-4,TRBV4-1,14,CASTQRATNEKLFF
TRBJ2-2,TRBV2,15,CASSPKAGIAGELFF
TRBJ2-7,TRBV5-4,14,CASSKDRASYEQYF
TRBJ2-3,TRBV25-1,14,CASAGRVSTDTQYF
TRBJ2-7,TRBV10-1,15,CASSGLGAGVLEQYF
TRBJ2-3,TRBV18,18,CASSPGIRSGGRPDTQYF
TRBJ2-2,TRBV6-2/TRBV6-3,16,CASSYLGTLNTGELFF
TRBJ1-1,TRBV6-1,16,CASSGPAHVLRTEAFF
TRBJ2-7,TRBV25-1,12,CASSDGGAEQYF
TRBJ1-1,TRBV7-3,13,CASSLSGNTEAFF
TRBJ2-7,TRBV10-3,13,CAISDRLSYEQYF
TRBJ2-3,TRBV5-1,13,CASSFAGIDTQYF
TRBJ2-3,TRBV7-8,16,CASSETQGGTTDTQYF
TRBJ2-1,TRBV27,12,CASSQQGTEQFF
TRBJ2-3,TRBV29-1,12,CSVVLAGDTQYF
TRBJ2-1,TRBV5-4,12,CASSVQGNEQFF
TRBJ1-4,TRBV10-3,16,CAISESRGTGVGKLFF
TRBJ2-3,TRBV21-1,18,CASSKEGGDRGREDTQYF
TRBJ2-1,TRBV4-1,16,CASSSRTSGSGNEQFF
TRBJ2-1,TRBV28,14,CASRPGQIHNEQFF
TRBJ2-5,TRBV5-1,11,CASSLEETQYF
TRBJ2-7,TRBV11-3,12,CASRRQGSEQYF
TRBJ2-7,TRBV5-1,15,CASSPGLAGSYEQYF
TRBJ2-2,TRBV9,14,CASSDPRGTGELFF
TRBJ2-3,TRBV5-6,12,CASSSGFDTQYF
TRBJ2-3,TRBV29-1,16,CSVAGDRETLADTQYF
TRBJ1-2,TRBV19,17,CASSIGRRQGSYYGYTF
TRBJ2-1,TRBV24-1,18,CATSDSRTEVAGGIEQFF
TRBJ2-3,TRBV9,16,CASSVGLSGGADTQYF
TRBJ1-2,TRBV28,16,CASSLVGGQGNYGYTF
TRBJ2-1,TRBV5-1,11,CASSFSDEQFF
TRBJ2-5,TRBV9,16,CASSVGASGGAETQYF
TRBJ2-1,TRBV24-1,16,CATSEFSGSFVNEQFF
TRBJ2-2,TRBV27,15,CASSLWSRGTGELFF
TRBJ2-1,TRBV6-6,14,CASSLAVEYNEQFF
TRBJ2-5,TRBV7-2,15,CASSLVAGAEGTQYF
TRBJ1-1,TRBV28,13,CASNQVGTGEAFF
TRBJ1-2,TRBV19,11,CASERDYGYTF
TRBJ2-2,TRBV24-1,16,CATSDPRGSNTGELFF
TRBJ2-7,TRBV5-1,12,CASYLEGDEQYF
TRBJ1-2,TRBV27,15,CASTEFAGTGVGYTF
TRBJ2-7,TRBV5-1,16,CASSLGGRRSSYEQYF
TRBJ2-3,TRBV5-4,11,CASSRSDTQYF
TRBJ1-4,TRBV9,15,CASSVWGGANEKLFF
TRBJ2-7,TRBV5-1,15,CASSLGGLVSYEQYF
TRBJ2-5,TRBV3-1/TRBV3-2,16,CASSPLASGTHLPQYF
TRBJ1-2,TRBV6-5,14,CASSGPGQSYGYTF
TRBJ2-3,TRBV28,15,CASSLAGELSDTQYF
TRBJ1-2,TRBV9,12,CASSRTGDGYTF
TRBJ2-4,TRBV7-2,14,CASSLGTSKNIQYF